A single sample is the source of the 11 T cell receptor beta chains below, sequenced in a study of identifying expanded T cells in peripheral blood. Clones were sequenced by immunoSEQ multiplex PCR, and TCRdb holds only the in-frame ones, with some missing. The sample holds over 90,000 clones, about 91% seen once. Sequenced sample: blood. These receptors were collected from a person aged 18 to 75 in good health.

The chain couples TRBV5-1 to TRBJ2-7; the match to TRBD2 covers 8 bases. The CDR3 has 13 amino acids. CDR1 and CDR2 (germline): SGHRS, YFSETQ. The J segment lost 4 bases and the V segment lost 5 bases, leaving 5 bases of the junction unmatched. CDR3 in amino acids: CASRVGRAYEQYF. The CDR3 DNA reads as TGCGCCAGCAGGGTCGGGAGGGCGTACGAGCAGTACTTC.

The CDR3 sequence is CASSDRTSGPYEQYF. CDR3 nucleotide sequence: TGTGCCAGCAGTGACCGGACTAGCGGCCCCTACGAGCAGTACTTC. The rearrangement joins TRBV2 to TRBJ2-7; 10 nucleotides line up with TRBD2. The CDR3 is 15 amino acids. The V gene's germline CDR1 is SNHLY and CDR2 FYNNEI. Unmatched junction bases numbered 4, after V lost 3 bases and J lost 2 bases.

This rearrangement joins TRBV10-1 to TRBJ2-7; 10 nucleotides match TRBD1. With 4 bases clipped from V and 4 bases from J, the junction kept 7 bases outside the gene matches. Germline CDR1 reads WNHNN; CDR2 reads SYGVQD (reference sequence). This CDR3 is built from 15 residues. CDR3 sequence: CASSGQGASSYEQYF. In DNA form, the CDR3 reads TGCGCCAGCAGTGGACAGGGGGCGTCGTCGTACGAGCAGTACTTC.

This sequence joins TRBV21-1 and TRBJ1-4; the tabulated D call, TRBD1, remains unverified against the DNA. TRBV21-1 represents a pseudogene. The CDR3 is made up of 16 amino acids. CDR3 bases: TGTGCCAGCAGCAAAAAAACCGGGACAGGGTGGGAAAAACTGTTTTTT. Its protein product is CASSKKTGTGWEKLFF.

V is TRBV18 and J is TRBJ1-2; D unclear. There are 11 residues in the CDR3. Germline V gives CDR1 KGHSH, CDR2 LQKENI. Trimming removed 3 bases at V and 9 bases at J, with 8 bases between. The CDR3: CASSPLASYTF. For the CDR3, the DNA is TGTGCCAGCTCACCCCTGGCCAGCTACACCTTC.

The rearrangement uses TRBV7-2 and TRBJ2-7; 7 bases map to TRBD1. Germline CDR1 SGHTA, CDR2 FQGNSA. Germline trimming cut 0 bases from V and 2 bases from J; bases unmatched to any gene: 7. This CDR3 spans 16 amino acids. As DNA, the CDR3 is TGTGCCAGCAGCTTAGCGACGACAGGGCCAGCCTACGAGCAGTACTTC. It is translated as CASSLATTGPAYEQYF.

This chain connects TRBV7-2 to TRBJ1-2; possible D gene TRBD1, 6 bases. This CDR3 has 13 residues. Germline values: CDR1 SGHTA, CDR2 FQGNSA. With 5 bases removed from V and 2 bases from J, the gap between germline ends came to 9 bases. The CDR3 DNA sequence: TGTGCCAGCAGCCCCGGACAGAACTATGGCTACACCTTC. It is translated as CASSPGQNYGYTF.

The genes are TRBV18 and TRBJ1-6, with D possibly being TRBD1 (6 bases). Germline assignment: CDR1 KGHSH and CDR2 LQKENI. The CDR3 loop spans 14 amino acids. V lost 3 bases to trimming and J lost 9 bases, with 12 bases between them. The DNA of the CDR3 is TGTGCCAGCTCACCGGGACAAGAGGGTTCACCCCTCCACTTT. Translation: CASSPGQEGSPLHF.

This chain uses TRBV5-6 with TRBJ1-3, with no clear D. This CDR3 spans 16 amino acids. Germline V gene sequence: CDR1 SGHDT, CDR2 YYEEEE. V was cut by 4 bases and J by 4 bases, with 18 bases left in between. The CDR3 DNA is TGTGCCAGCAGCGGGAGTCCGGGAGCGTTAGGAAACACCATATATTTT. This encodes CASSGSPGALGNTIYF.

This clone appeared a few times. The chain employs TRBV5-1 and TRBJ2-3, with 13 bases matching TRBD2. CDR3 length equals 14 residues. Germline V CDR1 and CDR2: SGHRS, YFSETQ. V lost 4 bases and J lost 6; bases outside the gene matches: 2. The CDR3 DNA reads TGCGCCAGCAGCACGACTAGCGGGGGGGATACGCAGTATTTT. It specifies CASSTTSGGDTQYF.

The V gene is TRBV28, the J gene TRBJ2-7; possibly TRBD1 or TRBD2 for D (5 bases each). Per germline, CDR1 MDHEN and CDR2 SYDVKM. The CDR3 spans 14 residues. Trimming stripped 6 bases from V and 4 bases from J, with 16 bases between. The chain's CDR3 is CASRRFRGDYEQYF. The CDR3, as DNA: TGTGCCAGCAGAAGATTTAGAGGGGATTACGAGCAGTACTTC.